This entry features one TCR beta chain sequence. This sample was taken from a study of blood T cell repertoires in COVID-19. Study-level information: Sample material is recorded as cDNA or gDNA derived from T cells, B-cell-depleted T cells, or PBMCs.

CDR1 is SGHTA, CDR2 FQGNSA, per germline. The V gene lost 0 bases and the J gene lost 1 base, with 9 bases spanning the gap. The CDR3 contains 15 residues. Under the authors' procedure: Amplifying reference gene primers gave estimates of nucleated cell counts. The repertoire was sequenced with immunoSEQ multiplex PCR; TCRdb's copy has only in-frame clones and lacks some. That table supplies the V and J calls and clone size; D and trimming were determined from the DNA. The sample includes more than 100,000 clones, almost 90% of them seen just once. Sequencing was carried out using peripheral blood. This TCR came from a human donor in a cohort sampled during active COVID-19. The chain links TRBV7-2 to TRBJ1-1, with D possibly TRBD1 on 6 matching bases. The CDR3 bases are TGTGCCAGCAGCTTAGCCCGGGGACAGAACACTGAAGCTTTCTTT. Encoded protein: CASSLARGQNTEAFF. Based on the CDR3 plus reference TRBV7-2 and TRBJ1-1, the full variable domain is GAGVSQSPSNKVTEKGKDVELRCDPISGHTALYWYRQSLGQGLEFLIYFQGNSAPDKSGLPSDRFSAERTGGSVSTLTIQRTQQEDSAVYLCASSLARGQNTEAFFGQGTRLTVV.